The 7 T cell receptor beta chains given below trace back to one sample, sequenced in a study of blood T cells in healthy people across ages. Alongside a J-beta primer mix, a sample-barcoded 5' primer served in a second PCR lasting about 6 to 12 cycles. TCRdb used MiXCR to reprocess the 5' RACE reads, holding one entry per CDR3 protein. The sample includes approximately 1,700,000 distinct CDR3 sequences, about 39% of them seen just once. The specimen sequenced was blood. The receptor source for this set is a human donor in good health.

A few counts support this clonotype. The chain has TRBV29-1 and TRBJ1-1; possible D gene TRBD1, 5 bases. The CDR3 totals 12 residues. CDR1 is SQVTM, CDR2 ANQGSEA, per germline. V lost 6 bases and J 8 bases, leaving 16 bases between the germline ends. Here the CDR3 reads CSVGFGGTEAFF. CDR3 DNA sequence: TGCAGCGTCGGTTTCGGGGGTACGGAAGCTTTCTTT.

In this sample, this clonotype turned up a few times. The V and J genes are TRBV28 and TRBJ2-7, with D maybe TRBD1 (6 bases). Trimming took 5 bases from V and 6 from J, leaving 20 bases between them. In germline, CDR1 is MDHEN, CDR2 SYDVKM. This CDR3 is 15 amino acids long. CDR3 amino acids: CASSPHRSTGPEQYF. DNA for the CDR3: TGTGCCAGCAGTCCGCACCGTTCGACAGGTCCCGAGCAGTACTTC.

This clonotype was observed a few times. The rearrangement joins TRBV12-5 to TRBJ1-2; D is unclear. The V end was cut by 5 bases, the J end by 7 bases, with 17 bases between. The CDR3 runs to 14 residues. CDR1 is LGHNT, CDR2 FRNRAP, per germline. The CDR3 here is CASGLSTGLSGYTF. The DNA of the CDR3 is TGTGCTAGTGGTCTCTCAACGGGGTTAAGTGGCTACACCTTC.

CDR3 in amino acids: CASSFPRTGDETQYF. The DNA of the CDR3 is TGTGCCAGCAGTTTCCCCCGGACAGGGGATGAGACCCAGTACTTC. The rearrangement joins TRBV28 to TRBJ2-5; TRBD1 matches at 9 bases. The germline V gene encodes CDR1 MDHEN and CDR2 SYDVKM. CDR3 length equals 15 residues. The junction had 7 bases not matched to a gene; V was cut back by 3 bases and J by 5 bases. Combining the CDR3 with reference TRBV28 and TRBJ2-5 gives the whole variable domain DVKVTQSSRYLVKRTGEKVFLECVQDMDHENMFWYRQDPGLGLRLIYFSYDVKMKEKGDIPEGYSVSREKKERFSLILESASTNQTSMYLCASSFPRTGDETQYFGPGTRLLVL.

V gene TRBV5-1 combines with J gene TRBJ2-7; D may be TRBD1 (7 bases). V was pared by 3 bases and J by 1 base, with 14 bases between. The CDR3 runs to 15 residues. The germline V gene has CDR1 SGHRS and CDR2 YFSETQ. This chain's CDR3 is CASSYSQGGSYEQYF. The CDR3 nucleotides read TGCGCCAGCAGCTATTCCCAGGGGGGATCCTACGAGCAGTACTTC.

V and J are TRBV4-3 and TRBJ2-7, with D hard to call. Germline CDR1 and CDR2: LGHNA and YSLEER. This CDR3 has 16 amino acids. V lost 4 bases and J 2 bases, leaving 18 bases between the germline ends. This chain's CDR3 is CASSPRPGRTPYEQYF. The CDR3 DNA reads TGCGCCAGCAGCCCAAGACCAGGACGAACCCCCTACGAGCAGTACTTC.

The CDR3 region has the DNA TGCAGTGCTAGAGATTGGACCACGAACAATGAGCAGTTCTTC. This codes for CSARDWTTNNEQFF. The V call is TRBV20-1, the J call TRBJ2-1, with unresolved D. The germline CDR1 and CDR2 sequences are DFQATT and SNEGSKA (reference sequence). Trimming removed 0 bases at V and 5 bases at J, with 11 bases between. There are 14 residues in the CDR3.